These T cell receptor beta chains were read from a single sample in a study of T-cell memory formation after mild COVID-19. From the 5' RACE reads, TCRdb called clonotypes with MiXCR, one entry per CDR3 protein. The data show around 250,000 distinct CDR3 sequences, about a sixth seen once. The specimen sequenced was PBMCs or a T cell subset sorted from them (not recorded which). All receptors come from a young man who had mild COVID-19 (a few samples of this study predate the infection). Cell type and time point are not known. Both conserved end residues are part of each CDR3. A D gene is named only where the DNA matches it firmly. Clone size is shown for a subset of rows, as once, few, many or a class of expanded clone.

v_gene: TRBV6-5
j_gene: TRBJ2-6
abundance: .
d_gene: TRBD1
CDR3nt: TGTGCCAGCAGTTCCCAGGGGGCTCTATCTGGGGCCAACGTCCTGACTTTC
CDR3aa: CASSSQGALSGANVLTF

v_gene: TRBV10-3
j_gene: TRBJ2-1
abundance: few
d_gene: TRBD1
CDR3nt: TGTGCCATCAGTCAGACAGGGGACTCCAACAATGAGCAGTTCTTC
CDR3aa: CAISQTGDSNNEQFF

v_gene: TRBV12-3/TRBV12-4
j_gene: TRBJ2-1
abundance: .
d_gene: .
CDR3nt: TGTGCGAGCAGTTTAGGGGAGTCCTACAATGAGCAGTTCTTC
CDR3aa: CASSLGESYNEQFF

v_gene: TRBV9
j_gene: TRBJ1-2
abundance: few
d_gene: .
CDR3nt: TGTGCCAGCAGCGTAGCAGCAGGGAGGGATGGCTACACCTTC
CDR3aa: CASSVAAGRDGYTF

v_gene: TRBV4-3
j_gene: TRBJ2-1
abundance: .
d_gene: .
CDR3nt: TGCGCCAGCAGCCAAGACAGGGATGCTGAGCAGTTCTTC
CDR3aa: CASSQDRDAEQFF

v_gene: TRBV6-5
j_gene: TRBJ1-6
abundance: .
d_gene: TRBD1
CDR3nt: TGTGCCAGCAGTTACTCGGACAGGCTTAATTCACCCCTCCACTTT
CDR3aa: CASSYSDRLNSPLHF

v_gene: TRBV4-3
j_gene: TRBJ1-4
abundance: .
d_gene: TRBD1
CDR3nt: TGCGCCAGCAGCCGCCTCCGAGGGACAGCTAATGAAAAACTGTTTTTT
CDR3aa: CASSRLRGTANEKLFF

v_gene: TRBV12-3/TRBV12-4
j_gene: TRBJ2-3
abundance: few
d_gene: .
CDR3nt: TGTGCCAGCAGCCCCCCCGTCAGCACTAGCACAGATACGCAGTATTTT
CDR3aa: CASSPPVSTSTDTQYF

v_gene: TRBV15
j_gene: TRBJ2-3
abundance: .
d_gene: .
CDR3nt: TGTGCCACCAGCGTGGTCCTCACAGATACGCAGTATTTT
CDR3aa: CATSVVLTDTQYF

v_gene: TRBV6-2/TRBV6-3
j_gene: TRBJ2-4
abundance: once
d_gene: .
CDR3nt: TGTGCCAGCGGCAGGGGGGCTTCGGGGAACATTCAGTACTTC
CDR3aa: CASGRGASGNIQYF

v_gene: TRBV12-3/TRBV12-4
j_gene: TRBJ2-7
abundance: many
d_gene: .
CDR3nt: TGTGCCAGCTCCCAACAACAGGGAGCCTACGAGCAGTACTTC
CDR3aa: CASSQQQGAYEQYF

v_gene: TRBV7-9
j_gene: TRBJ2-5
abundance: .
d_gene: .
CDR3nt: TGTGCCAGCAGCTTAAATAGCTGGGCCCAAGAGACCCAGTACTTC
CDR3aa: CASSLNSWAQETQYF

v_gene: TRBV18
j_gene: TRBJ1-4
abundance: many
d_gene: .
CDR3nt: TGCGCCAGCAGCCCCGGTGCAACTAATGAAAAACTGTTTTTT
CDR3aa: CASSPGATNEKLFF

v_gene: TRBV5-1
j_gene: TRBJ2-2
abundance: few
d_gene: TRBD2
CDR3nt: TGCGCCAGCAGCCCCACCCCCGGGGGGGCCATCGGGGAGCTGTTTTTT
CDR3aa: CASSPTPGGAIGELFF

v_gene: TRBV7-3
j_gene: TRBJ2-2
abundance: few
d_gene: .
CDR3nt: TGTGCCAGCAGCTTAATCGGCACAGGAGGAAACACCGGGGAGCTGTTTTTT
CDR3aa: CASSLIGTGGNTGELFF

v_gene: TRBV29-1
j_gene: TRBJ2-3
abundance: .
d_gene: .
CDR3nt: TGCAGCGTTGAGGGGGCTGGGGATACGCAGTATTTT
CDR3aa: CSVEGAGDTQYF

v_gene: TRBV6-5
j_gene: TRBJ1-5
abundance: .
d_gene: TRBD1
CDR3nt: TGTGCCAGCAGCCTGCAGGGGGGGTACGGGCCCCAGCATTTT
CDR3aa: CASSLQGGYGPQHF

v_gene: TRBV6-6
j_gene: TRBJ2-7
abundance: few
d_gene: TRBD1
CDR3nt: TGTGCCAGCAGTTACTCCGGGACAGGGGGCTCCTACGAGCAGTACTTC
CDR3aa: CASSYSGTGGSYEQYF

v_gene: TRBV29-1
j_gene: TRBJ2-5
abundance: .
d_gene: TRBD2
CDR3nt: TGCAGCGCTCCGACTAGCGGGGGAGAGACCCAGTACTTC
CDR3aa: CSAPTSGGETQYF

v_gene: TRBV10-2
j_gene: TRBJ2-2
abundance: .
d_gene: TRBD2
CDR3nt: TGCGCCAGCAGTCCCTTACTAGCGGGGGTTACCGGGGAGCTGTTTTTT
CDR3aa: CASSPLLAGVTGELFF

v_gene: TRBV29-1
j_gene: TRBJ2-3
abundance: few
d_gene: TRBD1
CDR3nt: TGCAGCGTTAAGGGACAGGTAAAAGAGCAGTATTTT
CDR3aa: CSVKGQVKEQYF

v_gene: TRBV2
j_gene: TRBJ2-1
abundance: .
d_gene: .
CDR3nt: TGTGCCAGCCGCCCAGACAATGAGCAGTTCTTC
CDR3aa: CASRPDNEQFF

v_gene: TRBV7-2
j_gene: TRBJ1-5
abundance: .
d_gene: .
CDR3nt: TGTGCCCGACGGGGGACTCTCCAGCCCCAGCATTTT
CDR3aa: CARRGTLQPQHF

v_gene: TRBV5-1
j_gene: TRBJ2-2
abundance: .
d_gene: .
CDR3nt: TGCGCCAGCAGCTTGGCTGGGATACCGGGGGAGCTGTTTTTT
CDR3aa: CASSLAGIPGELFF

v_gene: TRBV12-3/TRBV12-4
j_gene: TRBJ1-5
abundance: .
d_gene: .
CDR3nt: TGTGCCAGCAGCCCCCCAGTCCTTAGCAATCAGCCCCAGCATTTT
CDR3aa: CASSPPVLSNQPQHF

v_gene: TRBV7-2
j_gene: TRBJ1-2
abundance: .
d_gene: .
CDR3nt: TGTGCCAGCACCTTGGGGTATGGCTACACCTTC
CDR3aa: CASTLGYGYTF

v_gene: TRBV20-1
j_gene: TRBJ1-2
abundance: few
d_gene: .
CDR3nt: TGCAGTACCCCCCGCAGGGCGGGGGATGGCTACACCTTC
CDR3aa: CSTPRRAGDGYTF